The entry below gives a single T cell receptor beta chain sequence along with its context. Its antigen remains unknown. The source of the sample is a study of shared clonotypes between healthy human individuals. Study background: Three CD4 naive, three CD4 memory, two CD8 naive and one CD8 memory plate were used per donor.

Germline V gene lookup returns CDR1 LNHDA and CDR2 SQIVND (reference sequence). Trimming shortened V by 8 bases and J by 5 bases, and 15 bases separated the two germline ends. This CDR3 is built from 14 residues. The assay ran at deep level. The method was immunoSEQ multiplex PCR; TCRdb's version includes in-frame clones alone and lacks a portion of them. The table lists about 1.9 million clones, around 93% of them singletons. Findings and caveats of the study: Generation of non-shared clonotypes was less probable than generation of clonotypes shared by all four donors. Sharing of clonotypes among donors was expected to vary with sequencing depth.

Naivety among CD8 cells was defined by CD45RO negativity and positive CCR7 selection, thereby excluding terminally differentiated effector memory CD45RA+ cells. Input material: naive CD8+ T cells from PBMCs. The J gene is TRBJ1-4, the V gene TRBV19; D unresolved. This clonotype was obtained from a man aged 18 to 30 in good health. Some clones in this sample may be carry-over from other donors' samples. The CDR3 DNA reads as TGTGCCAGTCGGAGCCGGCACTTCAATGAAAAACTGTTTTTT. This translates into CASRSRHFNEKLFF.